This T cell receptor beta chain was documented in a study of blood T cells in healthy people across ages. This clonotype was counted between two and nine times. PCR was performed a second time for about 6 to 12 cycles using a sample-barcoded 5' primer and a J-beta primer mix. Each CDR3 protein gets one entry after TCRdb re-called the 5' RACE reads with MiXCR. The repertoire holds 800,000 to 1,000,000 distinct CDR3 sequences, with roughly 52% as singletons. Trimming took off 3 bases at V and 0 bases at J, with 10 bases between the two ends. In germline, CDR1 is SGHTA, CDR2 FQGNSA. The CDR3 totals 15 residues.

The receptor comes from a young man in good health. The chain uses TRBV7-2 and TRBJ2-3; no firm D call. The sequencing input was blood. CDR3 DNA: TGTGCCAGCAGCTTGGTGATAGGGAGCACAGATACGCAGTATTTT. It translates to CASSLVIGSTDTQYF.